This TCR beta chain was found in a study of beta chain features in type 1 diabetes. The isolated RNA, all of it, was reverse transcribed, so expressed TCRB transcripts were what got sequenced. Libraries were prepared by immunoSEQ multiplex PCR; TCRdb keeps only in-frame clonotypes and omits some of them. The sample contains hundreds of thousands of clones, roughly 70% of which appear only once. Donors contributed one heparinised blood draw apiece, averaging approximately 0.12 L. Trimming took 2 bases from V and 0 from J, leaving 14 bases between them. The CDR3 spans 16 residues. Germline CDR1 SGHTA, CDR2 FQGNSA.

Sequencing was carried out using naive CD4+ T cells from blood. The clonotype was recovered from a man aged 25-40 years in good health. The chain recombines TRBV7-2 with TRBJ2-7; D is unresolved. CDR3 region: CASSLLFSSSSYEQYF. Here the CDR3 DNA reads TGTGCCAGCAGCTTATTGTTTAGCTCGAGCTCCTACGAGCAGTACTTC.